The 13 T cell receptor beta chains listed next were all sequenced from one sample in a study of blood T cell repertoires in COVID-19. Repertoires were generated with immunoSEQ multiplex PCR, while TCRdb's copy carries only in-frame clones and drops some. The profile shows under 150,000 clones, 85% of them singletons. The specimen sequenced was peripheral blood. The receptors shown here come from a human donor in a cohort sampled during active COVID-19.

The V and J genes are TRBV6-1 and TRBJ2-7; 8 bases match TRBD2. Unmatched junction bases numbered 8, after V lost 0 bases and J lost 4 bases. Per the germline V gene, CDR1 is MNHNS and CDR2 is SASEGT. This CDR3 has 16 residues. The CDR3 loop is CASSEALGSGAYEQYF. The CDR3 nucleotides are TGTGCCAGCAGTGAAGCGCTGGGTAGCGGGGCTTACGAGCAGTACTTC.

This clone was seen a few times. This chain connects TRBV6-5 to TRBJ1-2; TRBD1 aligns across 8 bases. J lost 4 bases, V lost 8 bases, and 6 bases had no gene match. CDR3 length: 13 residues. Germline assignment: CDR1 MNHEY and CDR2 SVGAGI. DNA for the CDR3: TGTGCCAGCTCACAGGGGGGCCGCTATGGCTACACCTTC. It specifies CASSQGGRYGYTF.

The chain recombines TRBV6-5 with TRBJ1-6; TRBD1 is a possible D gene (6 bases). Looked up from germline, CDR1 is MNHEY and CDR2 is SVGAGI. V lost 7 bases and J 6 bases, leaving 13 bases between the germline ends. The CDR3 is 14 amino acids. In nucleotides, the CDR3 is TGTGCCAGCAACCCCGGGACACTTAATTCACCCCTCCACTTT. It yields the protein CASNPGTLNSPLHF.

The V call is TRBV2, the J call TRBJ2-7; 8 bases map to TRBD1. The ends lost 3 bases at V and 3 bases at J; junction bases unmatched: 7. Germline lookup yields CDR1 SNHLY and CDR2 FYNNEI. This CDR3 is built from 15 residues. The CDR3 region is CASSDSGGKGYEQYF. CDR3 DNA sequence: TGTGCCAGCAGTGACTCAGGGGGCAAGGGCTACGAGCAGTACTTC. Filled out from reference TRBV2 and TRBJ2-7, the complete variable domain reads EPEVTQTPSHQVTQMGQEVILRCVPISNHLYFYWYRQILGQKVEFLVSFYNNEISEKSEIFDDQFSVERPDGSNFTLKIRSTKLEDSAMYFCASSDSGGKGYEQYFGPGTRLTVT.

This clone was picked up one time. The chain combines TRBV19 with TRBJ1-5, with 8 positions matching TRBD1. V lost 6 bases to trimming and J lost 6 bases; unmatched junction nucleotides: 13. The CDR3 loop spans 16 amino acids. CDR1 and CDR2 from the germline V gene are LNHDA and SQIVND (reference sequence). Written as DNA, the CDR3 is TGTGCCAGTAGCCGTCGAACCGGACAGGGCATTCAGCCCCAGCATTTT. Its translation: CASSRRTGQGIQPQHF.

The chain employs TRBV6-2 or TRBV6-3 and TRBJ1-1; the D gene is possibly TRBD1 (6 bases). The germline V and J ends were trimmed by 6 bases and 9 bases, with 14 bases remaining between them. Germline CDR1 reads MNHEY; CDR2 reads SVGEGT. This CDR3 has 12 residues. CDR3 DNA: TGTGCCAGCAGCCCTACAGGGCCCCAAGCTTTCTTT. Its translation: CASSPTGPQAFF.

This chain links TRBV12-3 or TRBV12-4 with TRBJ2-1; a possible D gene is TRBD1 (6 bases). CDR3 length equals 12 residues. V dropped 3 bases and J dropped 9 bases, with 9 bases sitting between them. CDR3 sequence: CASSLGAGEQFF. CDR3 DNA sequence: TGTGCCAGCAGTTTGGGGGCAGGTGAGCAGTTCTTC.

This sequence joins TRBV5-6 and TRBJ1-2; 9 bases agree with TRBD1. The CDR3 extends over 15 amino acids. Germline-derived CDR1 and CDR2 are SGHDT and YYEEEE. The trim removed 3 bases at V and 5 bases at J, leaving 8 bases unmatched. The CDR3 nucleotides are TGTGCCAGCAGCTACCGGGACAGGGTTCTATATGGCTACACCTTC. Its translation: CASSYRDRVLYGYTF.

This sequence joins TRBV7-2 and TRBJ2-3; 8 bases are shared with TRBD2. The CDR3 sequence is 17 residues long. CDR1 and CDR2 (germline): SGHTA, FQGNSA. V gave up 1 base and J gave up 3 bases; unmatched junction bases: 9. The CDR3: CASSLVGGSGRTDTQYF. CDR3 coding DNA: TGTGCCAGCAGCTTAGTGGGCGGGAGCGGGAGAACAGATACGCAGTATTTT.

Regarding this clone: One end of the junction does not line up with germline, which may come from a read error. This chain links TRBV28 with TRBJ2-7; D might be TRBD1 (6 bases). CDR1 MDHEN and CDR2 SYDVKM come from the germline V gene. The CDR3 is 14 amino acids. CDR3 nucleotide sequence: TGTGCCAGCACCCCCGCCTCCCGACGACAGGCTCGCCTATTC. This encodes CASTPASRRQARLF. The whole variable domain, remainder taken from reference TRBV28 and TRBJ2-7, is DVKVTQSSRYLVKRTGEKVFLECVQDMDHENMFWYRQDPGLGLRLIYFSYDVKMKEKGDIPEGYSVSREKKERFSLILESASTNQTSMYLCASTPASRRQARLFGPGTRLTVT.

The rearrangement uses TRBV27 and TRBJ2-1; 14 positions agree with TRBD2. J gave up 11 bases and V 4 bases, and 22 bases lay outside the gene matches. Germline V CDR1 and CDR2: MNHEY, SMNVEV (reference sequence). This CDR3 contains 20 residues. The CDR3 protein is CASSSLVTSGGAKGAIQQFF. CDR3 coding DNA: TGTGCCAGCAGTTCCCTAGTGACTAGCGGGGGGGCCAAAGGGGCCATTCAGCAGTTCTTC.

The chain couples TRBV7-2 to TRBJ1-3; D unclear. This CDR3 has 16 amino acids. V was shortened by 2 bases and J by 0 bases, with 11 bases between the two germline ends. The germline V gene has CDR1 SGHTA and CDR2 FQGNSA. As DNA, the CDR3 is TGTGCCAGCAGCTTACCCACGGGAGACTCTGGAAACACCATATATTTT. It yields the protein CASSLPTGDSGNTIYF. Combining the CDR3 with reference TRBV7-2 and TRBJ1-3 gives the whole variable domain GAGVSQSPSNKVTEKGKDVELRCDPISGHTALYWYRQSLGQGLEFLIYFQGNSAPDKSGLPSDRFSAERTGGSVSTLTIQRTQQEDSAVYLCASSLPTGDSGNTIYFGEGSWLTVV.

This chain connects TRBV18 to TRBJ1-5; 8 bases align to TRBD1. The CDR3 sequence is 14 residues long. Germline V gene data show CDR1 as KGHSH and CDR2 as LQKENI. V was pared by 4 bases and J by 6 bases, with 5 bases of the junction left unmatched. The CDR3 DNA is TGTGCCAGCTCACTTGACAGGGGTCGTCAGCCCCAGCATTTT. It codes for CASSLDRGRQPQHF.